This T cell receptor (beta chain) came from a study of T cells in Graves' hyperthyroidism and ophthalmopathy. V gave up 7 bases and J gave up 4 bases; unmatched junction bases: 13. CDR1 is LGHDT, CDR2 YNNKEL, per germline (reference sequence). This CDR3 comprises 16 residues. Points from the study as a whole: From stable hyperthyroidism, ophthalmopathy was set apart by a 13 V-J model. Expanded thyroid clonotypes (above 0.001) were mostly also found in blood.

This clonotype appeared many times. No antigen is known for it. Using RNA transcripts as the source, TCR beta CDR3 regions were amplified. HTBI primers were employed in a first-round RT-PCR of the TCR CDR3. A single record per CDR3 protein comes from TCRdb applying MiXCR to the multiplex PCR reads. The sample carries nearly 600,000 distinct CDR3 sequences, 11% to 15% recorded once. Those patients with uncontrolled infection, other autoimmune disease, pregnancy or lactation were excluded. Diagnosis rested on symptoms, serum thyroxine and TRAb, thyroid ultrasound, and orbital computed tomography. This chain joins TRBV3-1 and TRBJ1-1, with 9 positions matching TRBD1. Source material: blood. The receptor was isolated from a woman younger than 35 with Graves' ophthalmopathy. The CDR3 region is CASTQGETGGFTEAFF. For the CDR3, the DNA is TGTGCCAGCACCCAGGGAGAAACAGGGGGCTTCACTGAAGCTTTCTTT.